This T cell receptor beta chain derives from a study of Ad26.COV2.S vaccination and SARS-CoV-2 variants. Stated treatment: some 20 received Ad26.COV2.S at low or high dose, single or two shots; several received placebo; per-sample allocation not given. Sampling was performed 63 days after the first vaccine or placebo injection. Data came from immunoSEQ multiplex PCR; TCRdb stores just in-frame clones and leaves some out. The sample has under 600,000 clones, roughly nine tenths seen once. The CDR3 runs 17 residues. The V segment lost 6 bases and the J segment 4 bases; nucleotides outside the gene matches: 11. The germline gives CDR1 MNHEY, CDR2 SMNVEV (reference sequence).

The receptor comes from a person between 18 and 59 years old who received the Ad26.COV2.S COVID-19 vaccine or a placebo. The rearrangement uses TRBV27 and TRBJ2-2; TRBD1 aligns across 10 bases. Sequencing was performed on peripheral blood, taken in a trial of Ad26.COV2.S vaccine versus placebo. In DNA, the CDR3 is TGTGCCAGCAGGCGGGACAGGGGAGTTTTGTCCACCGGGGAGCTGTTTTTT. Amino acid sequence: CASRRDRGVLSTGELFF.